The 17 T cell receptor beta chains given below trace back to one sample, sequenced in a study of OX40 agonist ivuxolimab in advanced cancers. Clones were sequenced by immunoSEQ multiplex PCR, and TCRdb holds only the in-frame ones, with some missing. The repertoire consists of tens of thousands of clones, with over 80% occurring once and the leading ten covering about 4%. Material: CD4+ or CD8+ T cells sorted from blood, obtained in a trial of the OX40 agonist ivuxolimab. The receptors derive from an adult with an advanced solid tumor such as melanoma, head and neck, liver or kidney cancer.

The chain uses TRBV20-1 and TRBJ2-7; unclear D gene. The CDR3 runs to 11 residues. Trimming left V 6 bases short and J 6 bases short, with 12 bases between. Germline loops: CDR1 DFQATT, CDR2 SNEGSKA (reference sequence). In DNA form, the CDR3 reads TGCAGTGCACGAGCCTTACCCGAGCAGTACTTC. Amino acids: CSARALPEQYF.

This chain links TRBV27 with TRBJ1-1, with a tentative D call TRBD1 (6 bases). Germline V CDR1 and CDR2: MNHEY, SMNVEV (reference sequence). Trimming shortened V by 2 bases and J by 4 bases, and 8 bases separated the two germline ends. The CDR3 spans 13 residues. The CDR3 DNA reads TGTGCCAGCAGTTTACAGGGGATCACTGAAGCTTTCTTT. It yields the protein CASSLQGITEAFF.

The V call is TRBV27, the J call TRBJ2-7; TRBD2 matches at 12 bases. The germline gives CDR1 MNHEY, CDR2 SMNVEV (reference sequence). The ends lost 2 bases at V and 4 bases at J; junction bases unmatched: 3. The CDR3 is 15 residues long. Here the CDR3 DNA reads TGTGCCAGCAGTTTAACTAGCGGGAGGTGGTACGAGCAGTACTTC. Protein: CASSLTSGRWYEQYF.

The chain joins TRBV2 to TRBJ2-7; D perhaps matches TRBD1 (6 bases). Looked up from germline, CDR1 is SNHLY and CDR2 is FYNNEI. V was pared by 2 bases and J by 4 bases, with 9 bases between. CDR3 length: 13 residues. This CDR3 reads CASSERTVYEQYV. The CDR3 nucleotides read TGTGCCAGCAGTGAAAGGACAGTATACGAGCAGTACGTC.

The V call is TRBV27, the J call TRBJ1-4; D perhaps matches TRBD1 (5 bases). Germline V gene data show CDR1 as MNHEY and CDR2 as SMNVEV (reference sequence). There are 18 residues in the CDR3. V lost 0 bases and J 5 bases, leaving 19 bases between the germline ends. The CDR3 is CASSLSKAPGPTNEKLFF. As DNA, the CDR3 is TGTGCCAGCAGTTTATCGAAGGCACCGGGACCGACAAATGAAAAACTGTTTTTT.

The chain combines TRBV4-1 with TRBJ2-7, with D hard to call. The V and J ends lost 5 bases and 0 bases respectively, with 11 bases between them. The CDR3 loop spans 14 amino acids. CDR1 is MGHRA and CDR2 is YSYEKL in the germline V gene. The CDR3 DNA reads as TGCGCCAGCAGCGAAGCAGGCGGCTCCTACGAGCAGTACGTC. The encoded protein is CASSEAGGSYEQYV.

This chain links TRBV28 with TRBJ1-2; the D gene is possibly TRBD1 (5 bases). In germline, CDR1 is MDHEN, CDR2 SYDVKM. Trimming stripped 2 bases from V and 7 bases from J, with 11 bases between. CDR3 length equals 13 residues. CDR3 sequence (DNA): TGTGCCAGCAGTTTAGGGGCCCTTGGTGGCTACACCTTC. Encoded protein: CASSLGALGGYTF.

The J gene is TRBJ2-7, the V gene TRBV20-1; 8 positions match TRBD1. CDR1 DFQATT and CDR2 SNEGSKA come from the germline V gene (reference sequence). This CDR3 is 11 amino acids long. J was trimmed by 5 bases and V by 6 bases; bases with no gene match: 3. Here the CDR3 reads CSAQQGDEQYF. The CDR3 nucleotides read TGCAGTGCACAACAGGGGGACGAGCAGTACTTC.

The chain has TRBV19 and TRBJ2-1; D unclear. Trimming stripped 5 bases from V and 2 bases from J, with 13 bases between. The CDR3 has 15 residues. CDR1 is LNHDA and CDR2 is SQIVND in the germline V gene (reference sequence). The DNA of the CDR3 is TGTGCCAGTAGTCCGACGGTCGGGCCCTACAATGAGCAGTTCTTC. Protein: CASSPTVGPYNEQFF.

The chain carries TRBV11-2 and TRBJ2-7; possible D gene TRBD1, 5 bases. V lost 0 bases and J lost 4, with 10 bases in between. The CDR3 consists of 14 residues. CDR1 is SGHAT and CDR2 is FQNNGV in the germline V gene. CDR3 residues: CASSLEGAGYEQYV. The CDR3, as DNA: TGTGCCAGCAGCTTAGAAGGAGCAGGGTACGAGCAGTACGTC.

The chain joins TRBV13 to TRBJ2-1, with 7 bases lining up with TRBD1. The CDR3 totals 15 residues. J gave up 7 bases and V 5 bases, and 11 bases lay outside the gene matches. Germline CDR1 reads PRHDT; CDR2 reads FYEKMQ (reference sequence). CDR3 region: CASSPDGQERNEQFF. The DNA for the CDR3 is TGTGCCAGCAGCCCGGACGGACAGGAAAGAAATGAGCAGTTCTTC.

V and J are TRBV28 and TRBJ1-3; D not resolved. From germline, CDR1 is MDHEN and CDR2 SYDVKM. The CDR3 has 14 residues. Trimming stripped 3 bases from V and 0 bases from J, with 6 bases between. CDR3 in amino acids: CASSFVVSGNTIYF. The CDR3, as DNA: TGTGCCAGCAGTTTTGTGGTCTCTGGAAACACCATATATTTT.

The chain links TRBV7-9 to TRBJ2-5; TRBD2 matches 11 bases. Per the germline V gene, CDR1 is SEHNR and CDR2 is FQNEAQ (reference sequence). Trimming at V came to 5 bases and at J to 0 bases, leaving 14 bases not matched to a gene. This CDR3 has 19 residues. The CDR3 here is CASSHSGKLAGAYQETQYF. DNA of the CDR3: TGTGCCAGCAGCCACTCCGGGAAACTAGCGGGGGCGTACCAAGAGACCCAGTACTTC. Variable domain in full (rest from reference TRBV7-9 and TRBJ2-5): DTGVSQNPRHKITKRGQNVTFRCDPISEHNRLYWYRQTLGQGPEFLTYFQNEAQLEKSRLLSDRFSAERPKGSFSTLEIQRTEQGDSAMYLCASSHSGKLAGAYQETQYFGPGTRLLVL.

The rearrangement joins TRBV7-9 to TRBJ1-3; D is perhaps TRBD1 (5 bases). Germline V gene lookup returns CDR1 SEHNR and CDR2 FQNEAQ (reference sequence). The CDR3 runs to 15 residues. V was pared by 2 bases and J by 2 bases, with 10 bases between. The DNA of the CDR3 is TGTGCCAGCAGCTTATTACAGGCCGCTGGAAACACCATATATTTT. It encodes CASSLLQAAGNTIYF.

The V gene is TRBV19, the J gene TRBJ1-2; no clear D gene. V gave up 5 bases and J gave up 1 base, with 8 bases separating them. The CDR3 contains 13 residues. Germline CDR1 LNHDA, CDR2 SQIVND (reference sequence). The CDR3 coding sequence is TGTGCCAGTAGTTCGACACTTAACTATGGCTACACCTTC. It is translated as CASSSTLNYGYTF.

This chain links TRBV6-5 with TRBJ2-7; D is unresolved. Per the germline V gene, CDR1 is MNHEY and CDR2 is SVGAGI. This CDR3 is built from 15 residues. Trimming cost V 0 bases and J 7 bases, with 16 bases left between them. The CDR3 region has the DNA TGTGCCAGCAGTTACTCGATGGGGATTGGGCCTGAGCAGTACTTC. Translating gives CASSYSMGIGPEQYF.

The chain combines TRBV27 with TRBJ2-1; 8 bases are a match to TRBD2. This CDR3 has 15 residues. With V trimmed by 2 bases and J by 6 bases, 6 bases remained unmatched. From germline, CDR1 is MNHEY and CDR2 SMNVEV (reference sequence). CDR3 nucleotides: TGTGCCAGCAGTTTAGGGCTAGCGGGTAGCAATGAGCAGTTCTTC. It codes for CASSLGLAGSNEQFF.